This T cell receptor beta chain was sequenced during a study of cytomegalovirus exposure and HLA in healthy donors. Healthy bone marrow donors supplied every sample. PCR involved 60 Vbeta and 13 Jbeta primers. Method: immunoSEQ multiplex PCR; TCRdb's copy keeps in-frame clones and lacks some. The sample carries under 150,000 clones, 70% to 80% recorded once. Trimming took off 5 bases at V and 7 bases at J, with 8 bases between the two ends. The length of the CDR3 is 11 residues. The germline V gene encodes CDR1 SEHNR and CDR2 FQNEAQ (reference sequence). Sequenced sample: PBMCs. V gene TRBV7-9 combines with J gene TRBJ1-2, with D unclear. The receptor comes from a male donor in good health and CMV-seronegative. The chain's CDR3 is CASSPSVGYTF. The CDR3 DNA sequence: TGTGCCAGCAGCCCTTCCGTTGGCTACACCTTC.